Listed below are T cell receptor beta chains from one sample, sequenced in a study of blood T cell repertoires in COVID-19. Measured with immunoSEQ multiplex PCR; TCRdb has only the in-frame clones, and not every one. The repertoire holds under 400,000 clones, more than 75% seen once, with about 10% in the top ten. The specimen sequenced was peripheral blood. These TCRs come from a woman in her twenties or thirties with COVID-19, enrolled during active disease. Each CDR3 is given with its conserved first and last residue. D genes are given only for firm matches. The listing skips clone size in some rows; elsewhere it reads once, few, many or a size class.

v_call	clone_size	j_call	d_call	cdr3_nt	cdr3_aa
TRBV4-1	NA	TRBJ2-3	NA	TGCGCCAGCAGCCCAGGGGGGTATAGGGATACGCAGTATTTT	CASSPGGYRDTQYF
TRBV27	NA	TRBJ1-6	NA	TGTGCCAGCAGTTTCTCCTCTATTTCACCCCTCCACTTT	CASSFSSISPLHF
TRBV7-9	NA	TRBJ2-7	TRBD1	TGTGCCAGCAGCTCCTGGGACAGGGCATCCGAGCAGTACTTC	CASSSWDRASEQYF
TRBV6-6	NA	TRBJ1-4	NA	TGTGCCAGCAGCCCATCTAATGAAAAACTGTTTTTT	CASSPSNEKLFF
TRBV20-1	NA	TRBJ2-3	NA	TGCAGTGCTAGAAGCGGAGATACGCAGTATTTT	CSARSGDTQYF
TRBV24-1	NA	TRBJ2-7	NA	TGTGCCACCAGTGCTCTTAGGACGAAGGGGAATTCCTACGAGCAGTACTTC	CATSALRTKGNSYEQYF
TRBV28	NA	TRBJ2-3	NA	TGTGCCAGCAGTAGGCAGGGGAAAGCAGATACGCAGTATTTT	CASSRQGKADTQYF
TRBV19	NA	TRBJ2-1	TRBD1	TGTGCCAGTAGTATCGGCTCCAGGGGGAATGAGCAGTTCTTC	CASSIGSRGNEQFF
TRBV7-2	NA	TRBJ1-2	NA	TGTGCCAGCAGCTTAGGTCCGGGAAACGACTATGGCTACACCTTC	CASSLGPGNDYGYTF
TRBV4-1	NA	TRBJ2-1	NA	TGCGCCAGCAGCCCTGGGGGAGGAACCTACAATGAGCAGTTCTTC	CASSPGGGTYNEQFF
TRBV4-2	NA	TRBJ2-3	NA	TGTGCCAGCAGCCACCTGACGGGGGAGCTCACAGATACGCAGTATTTT	CASSHLTGELTDTQYF
TRBV5-8	NA	TRBJ2-5	TRBD2	TGTGCCAGCAGGACTAGCGGGAGTGGGGAGACCCAGTACTTC	CASRTSGSGETQYF
TRBV4-1	NA	TRBJ2-1	TRBD2	TGCGCCAGCAGCCAGAGCGGACTAGCACATAACAATGAGCAGTTCTTC	CASSQSGLAHNNEQFF
TRBV15	NA	TRBJ2-7	NA	TGTGCCACCAGCAGAGGGGAACTAGCCAACGAGCAGTACTTC	CATSRGELANEQYF
TRBV10-2	NA	TRBJ1-3	TRBD1	TGCGCCAGCGAAACTCGACAGGGCCCTGGAAACACCATATATTTT	CASETRQGPGNTIYF
TRBV5-1	NA	TRBJ2-1	TRBD1	TGCGCCAGCAGCCAAGGACAGGGCCTCAACACTTTCTACAATGAGCAGTTCTTC	CASSQGQGLNTFYNEQFF
TRBV24-1	NA	TRBJ2-7	TRBD2	TGTGCCACCAGTGACCCTAGCGGAAGTAGAGAGCAGTACTTC	CATSDPSGSREQYF
TRBV19	NA	TRBJ1-5	TRBD1	TGTGCCAGTTCTTCAGGGACAGACAATCAGCCCCAGCATTTT	CASSSGTDNQPQHF
TRBV7-9	NA	TRBJ1-1	NA	TGTGCCAGCAGCTTAGTACCGAACTCTGAAGCTTTCTTT	CASSLVPNSEAFF
TRBV5-6	NA	TRBJ2-7	TRBD1	TGTGCCAGCAGCTTCGGGACAGGGGGCGGCGAGCAGTACTTC	CASSFGTGGGEQYF
TRBV4-3	NA	TRBJ1-2	NA	TGCGCCAGCAGCCAAGAATTGGGAGACGAAAACACCTTC	CASSQELGDENTF
TRBV10-1	NA	TRBJ2-7	TRBD2	TGCGCCAGCAGTGAGGAGGTAGGACTAGCGGGATTGAACGAGCAGTACTTC	CASSEEVGLAGLNEQYF
TRBV5-1	NA	TRBJ2-1	NA	TGCGCCAGCAGCCTCTTCGCCGCAAGGGGAGGTGAGCAGTTCTTC	CASSLFAARGGEQFF
TRBV2	NA	TRBJ1-2	NA	TGTGCCAGCACCGAGGTGGGGGCTGGCTACACCTTC	CASTEVGAGYTF
TRBV6-5	NA	TRBJ2-3	NA	TGTGCCAGCAGCTGGGACTCTGCGGAAGATACGCAGTATTTT	CASSWDSAEDTQYF
TRBV27	NA	TRBJ2-2	NA	TGTGCCAGCAGGTTATCCCCAGGGACCGGGGAGCTGTTTTTT	CASRLSPGTGELFF
TRBV28	NA	TRBJ1-4	NA	TGTGCCAGCAGTTTAAGGGGTCATGAAAAACTGTTTTTT	CASSLRGHEKLFF
TRBV21-1	NA	TRBJ2-7	NA	TGTGCCAGCAGCCTCTCCTACGAGCAGTACTTC	CASSLSYEQYF
TRBV3-1/TRBV3-2	once	TRBJ1-5	TRBD1	TGTGCCAGCAGCCAAGACGAAGGTAGGGGACAGGGGGAACCTTATAGCAATCAGCCCCAGCATTTT	CASSQDEGRGQGEPYSNQPQHF
TRBV24-1	once	TRBJ1-2	NA	TGTGCCACCTCCCCGCCTGGGGGGGAGATCTATGGCTACACCTTC	CATSPPGGEIYGYTF
TRBV29-1	once	TRBJ2-7	TRBD2	TGCAGCGTTGAAGGACTAGCGGGAGCGGGGACCTACGAGCAGTACTTC	CSVEGLAGAGTYEQYF
TRBV5-6	NA	TRBJ2-3	NA	TGTGCCAGCAGCTTTATTGGCACAGATACGCAGTATTTT	CASSFIGTDTQYF
TRBV7-3	NA	TRBJ2-2	NA	TGTGCCAGCAGCTCCCAGGGCTACACCGGGGAGCTGTTTTTT	CASSSQGYTGELFF
TRBV10-3	NA	TRBJ2-1	TRBD2	TGTGCCATCAGTGAGATCGGGACTAGCGGGAGCTATGAGCAGTTCTTC	CAISEIGTSGSYEQFF
TRBV3-1/TRBV3-2	few	TRBJ2-7	TRBD2	TGTGCCAGCAGTCGGATAGCGGGCTGGGAGCAGTACTTC	CASSRIAGWEQYF
TRBV30	NA	TRBJ2-2	TRBD1	TGTGCCTGGAGCAGGGGGCGTGTGATCACCGGGGAACTGTTTTTT	CAWSRGRVITGELFF
TRBV6-2/TRBV6-3	once	TRBJ1-2	NA	TGTGCCAGCAGTTACCTTAACTATGGCTACACCTTC	CASSYLNYGYTF
TRBV5-4	NA	TRBJ2-5	NA	TGTGCCAGCAGCTTGATAGCAGAGACCCAGTACTTC	CASSLIAETQYF
TRBV7-2	NA	TRBJ1-2	NA	TGTGCCAGCAGCTTGGCAGTTCTCTATGGCTACACCTTC	CASSLAVLYGYTF